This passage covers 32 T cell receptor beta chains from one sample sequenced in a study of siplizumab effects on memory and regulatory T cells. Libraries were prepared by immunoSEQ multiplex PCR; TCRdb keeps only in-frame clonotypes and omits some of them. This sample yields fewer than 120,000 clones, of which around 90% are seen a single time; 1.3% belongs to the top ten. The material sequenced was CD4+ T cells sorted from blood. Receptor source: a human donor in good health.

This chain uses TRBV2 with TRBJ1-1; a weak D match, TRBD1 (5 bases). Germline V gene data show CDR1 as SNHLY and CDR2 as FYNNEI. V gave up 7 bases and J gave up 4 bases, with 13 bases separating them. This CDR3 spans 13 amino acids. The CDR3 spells CASKLEGPTEAFF. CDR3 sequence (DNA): TGTGCCAGCAAGTTGGAGGGGCCCACTGAAGCTTTCTTT.

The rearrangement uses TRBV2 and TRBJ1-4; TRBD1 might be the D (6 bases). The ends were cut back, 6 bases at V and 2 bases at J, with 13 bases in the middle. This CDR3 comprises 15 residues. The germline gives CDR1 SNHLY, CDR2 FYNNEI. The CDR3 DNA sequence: TGTGCCAGCAGGAAGACAGGAAATACTAATGAAAAACTGTTTTTT. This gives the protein CASRKTGNTNEKLFF.

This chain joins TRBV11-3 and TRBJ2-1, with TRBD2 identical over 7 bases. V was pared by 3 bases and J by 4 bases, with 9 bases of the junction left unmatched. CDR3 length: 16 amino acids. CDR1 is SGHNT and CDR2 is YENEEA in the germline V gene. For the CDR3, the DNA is TGTGCCAGCAGCTTTCGGGGGAGGGTACCTTACAATGAGCAGTTCTTC. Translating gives CASSFRGRVPYNEQFF.

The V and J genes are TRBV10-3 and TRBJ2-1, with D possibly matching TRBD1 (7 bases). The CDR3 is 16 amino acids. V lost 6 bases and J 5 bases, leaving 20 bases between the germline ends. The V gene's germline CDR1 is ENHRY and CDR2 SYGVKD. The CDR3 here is CAIRGGDRGRNNEQFF. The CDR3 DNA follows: TGTGCCATCAGGGGCGGGGATAGGGGGCGGAACAATGAGCAGTTCTTC.

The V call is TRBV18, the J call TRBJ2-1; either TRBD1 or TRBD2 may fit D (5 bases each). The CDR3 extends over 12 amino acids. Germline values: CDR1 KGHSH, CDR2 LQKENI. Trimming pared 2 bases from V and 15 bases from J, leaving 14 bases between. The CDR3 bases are TGTGCCAGCTCACCAGGTAGAGGGGACCCGTTCTTC. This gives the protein CASSPGRGDPFF.

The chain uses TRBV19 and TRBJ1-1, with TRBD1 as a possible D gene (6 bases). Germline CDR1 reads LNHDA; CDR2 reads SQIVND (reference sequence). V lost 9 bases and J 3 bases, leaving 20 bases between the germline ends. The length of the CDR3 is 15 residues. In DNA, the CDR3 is TGTGCCAGCCACCCAGGGGCCTGGTACGACACTGAAGCTTTCTTT. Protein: CASHPGAWYDTEAFF. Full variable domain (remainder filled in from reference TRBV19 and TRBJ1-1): DGGITQSPKYLFRKEGQNVTLSCEQNLNHDAMYWYRQDPGQGLRLIYYSQIVNDFQKGDIAEGYSVSREKKESFPLTVTSAQKNPTAFYLCASHPGAWYDTEAFFGQGTRLTVV.

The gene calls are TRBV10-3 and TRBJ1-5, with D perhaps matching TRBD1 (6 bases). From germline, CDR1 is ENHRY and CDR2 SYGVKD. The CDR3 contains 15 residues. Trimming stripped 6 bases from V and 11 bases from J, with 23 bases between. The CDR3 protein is CAISEAGGPLESQHF. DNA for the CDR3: TGTGCCATCAGCGAAGCCGGGGGCCCCCTCGAGTCCCAGCATTTT.

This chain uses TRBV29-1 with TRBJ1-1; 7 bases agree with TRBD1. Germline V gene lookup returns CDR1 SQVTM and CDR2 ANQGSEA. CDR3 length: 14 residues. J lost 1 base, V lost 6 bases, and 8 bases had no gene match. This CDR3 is CSVLDRVGNTEAFF. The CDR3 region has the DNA TGCAGCGTGCTTGACAGGGTCGGGAACACTGAAGCTTTCTTT. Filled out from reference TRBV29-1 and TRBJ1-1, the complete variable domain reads SAVISQKPSRDICQRGTSLTIQCQVDSQVTMMFWYRQQPGQSLTLIATANQGSEATYESGFVIDKFPISRPNLTFSTLTVSNMSPEDSSIYLCSVLDRVGNTEAFFGQGTRLTVV.

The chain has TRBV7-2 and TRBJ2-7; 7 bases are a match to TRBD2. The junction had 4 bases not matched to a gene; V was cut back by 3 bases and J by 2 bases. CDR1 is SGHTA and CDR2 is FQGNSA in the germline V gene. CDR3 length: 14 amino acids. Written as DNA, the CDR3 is TGTGCCAGCAGCTTGGGCGGGAGAGCCTACGAGCAGTACTTC. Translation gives CASSLGGRAYEQYF.

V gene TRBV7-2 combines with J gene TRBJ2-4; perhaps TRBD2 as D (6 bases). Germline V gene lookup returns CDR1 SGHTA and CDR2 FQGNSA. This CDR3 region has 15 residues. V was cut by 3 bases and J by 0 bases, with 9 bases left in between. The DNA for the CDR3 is TGTGCCAGCAGCTTCGGGGGAGTAGCCAAAAACATTCAGTACTTC. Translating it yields CASSFGGVAKNIQYF. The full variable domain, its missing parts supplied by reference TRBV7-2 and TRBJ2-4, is GAGVSQSPSNKVTEKGKDVELRCDPISGHTALYWYRQSLGQGLEFLIYFQGNSAPDKSGLPSDRFSAERTGGSVSTLTIQRTQQEDSAVYLCASSFGGVAKNIQYFGAGTRLSVL.

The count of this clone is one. CDR3 in amino acids: CASSLRGGGWTGELFF. The CDR3 nucleotides are TGTGCCAGCAGCCTCCGGGGAGGGGGCTGGACCGGGGAGCTGTTTTTT. The chain employs TRBV9 and TRBJ2-2; D tentatively fits TRBD1 or TRBD2 (7 bases each). The CDR3 spans 16 residues. Germline V CDR1 and CDR2: SGDLS, YYNGEE. V lost 4 bases and J lost 5, with 18 bases in between.

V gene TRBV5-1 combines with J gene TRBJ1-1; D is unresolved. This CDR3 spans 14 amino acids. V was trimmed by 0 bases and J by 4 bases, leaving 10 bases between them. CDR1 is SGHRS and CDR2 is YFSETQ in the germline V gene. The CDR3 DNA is TGCGCCAGCAGCTTGGAAGGGAGGGTCACTGAAGCTTTCTTT. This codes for CASSLEGRVTEAFF.

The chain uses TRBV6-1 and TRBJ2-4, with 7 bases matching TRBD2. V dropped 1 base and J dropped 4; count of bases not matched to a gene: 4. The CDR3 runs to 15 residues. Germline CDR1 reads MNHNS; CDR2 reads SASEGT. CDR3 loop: CASSEGEGRKNIQYF. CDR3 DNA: TGTGCCAGCAGTGAAGGGGAGGGGCGGAAAAACATTCAGTACTTC.

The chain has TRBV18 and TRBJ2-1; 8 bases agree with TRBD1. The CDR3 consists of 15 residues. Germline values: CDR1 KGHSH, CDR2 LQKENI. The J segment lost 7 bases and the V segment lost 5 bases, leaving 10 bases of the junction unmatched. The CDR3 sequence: CASSSSITGGNEQFF. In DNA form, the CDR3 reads TGTGCCAGCTCATCAAGTATCACAGGGGGAAATGAGCAGTTCTTC. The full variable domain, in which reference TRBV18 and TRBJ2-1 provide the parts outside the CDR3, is NAGVMQNPRHLVRRRGQEARLRCSPMKGHSHVYWYRQLPEEGLKFMVYLQKENIIDESGMPKERFSAEFPKEGPSILRIQQVVRGDSAAYFCASSSSITGGNEQFFGPGTRLTVL.

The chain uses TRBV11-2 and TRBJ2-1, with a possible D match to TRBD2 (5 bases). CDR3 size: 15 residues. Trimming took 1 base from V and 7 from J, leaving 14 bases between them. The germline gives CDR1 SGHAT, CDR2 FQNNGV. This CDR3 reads CASSLVRGTVNEQFF. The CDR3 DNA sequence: TGTGCCAGCAGCTTAGTTCGGGGAACTGTAAATGAGCAGTTCTTC. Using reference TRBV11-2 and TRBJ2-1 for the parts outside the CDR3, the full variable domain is EAGVAQSPRYKIIEKRQSVAFWCNPISGHATLYWYQQILGQGPKLLIQFQNNGVVDDSQLPKDRFSAERLKGVDSTLKIQPAKLEDSAVYLCASSLVRGTVNEQFFGPGTRLTVL.

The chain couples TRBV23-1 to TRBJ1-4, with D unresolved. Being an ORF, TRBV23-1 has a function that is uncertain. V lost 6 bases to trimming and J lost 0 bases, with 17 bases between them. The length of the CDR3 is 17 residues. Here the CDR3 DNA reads TGCGCCAGCAGGAGAGGGAAAACAGATGCAACTAATGAAAAACTGTTTTTT. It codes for CASRRGKTDATNEKLFF.

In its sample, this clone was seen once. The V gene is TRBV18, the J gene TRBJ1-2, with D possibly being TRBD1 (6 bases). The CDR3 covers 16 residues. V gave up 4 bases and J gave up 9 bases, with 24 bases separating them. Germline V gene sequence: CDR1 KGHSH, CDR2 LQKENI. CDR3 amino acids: CASSLNNLDSSERYTF. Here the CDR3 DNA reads TGTGCCAGCTCACTGAATAATTTGGACAGTTCAGAACGCTACACCTTC. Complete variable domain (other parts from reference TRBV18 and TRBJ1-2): NAGVMQNPRHLVRRRGQEARLRCSPMKGHSHVYWYRQLPEEGLKFMVYLQKENIIDESGMPKERFSAEFPKEGPSILRIQQVVRGDSAAYFCASSLNNLDSSERYTFGSGTRLTVV.

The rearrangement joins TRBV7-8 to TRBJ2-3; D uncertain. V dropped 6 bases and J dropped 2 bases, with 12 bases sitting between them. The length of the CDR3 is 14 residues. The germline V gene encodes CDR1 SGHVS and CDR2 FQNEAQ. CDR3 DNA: TGTGCCAGCAGTCTCGATAGGAACACAGATACGCAGTATTTT. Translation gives CASSLDRNTDTQYF.

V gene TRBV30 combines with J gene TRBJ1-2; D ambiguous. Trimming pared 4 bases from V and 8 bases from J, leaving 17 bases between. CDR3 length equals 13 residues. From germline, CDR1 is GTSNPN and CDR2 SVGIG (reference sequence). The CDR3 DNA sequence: TGTGCCTGGACCGTCCCTCCCGGGCAAGGCTACACCTTC. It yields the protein CAWTVPPGQGYTF.

The DNA of the CDR3 is TGTGCCAGCAGTGTTTACGAGCAGTACTTC. It translates to CASSVYEQYF. This chain connects TRBV6-5 to TRBJ2-7, with D unclear. V was trimmed by 5 bases and J by 4 bases, leaving 3 bases between them. In germline, CDR1 is MNHEY, CDR2 SVGAGI. This CDR3 comprises 10 residues.

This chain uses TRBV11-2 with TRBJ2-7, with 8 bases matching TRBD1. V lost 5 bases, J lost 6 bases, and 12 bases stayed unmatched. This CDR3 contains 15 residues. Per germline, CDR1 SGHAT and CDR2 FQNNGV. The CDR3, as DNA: TGTGCCAGCAGCCTCCCCGGGACAGGCTTTCGCGAGCAGTACTTC. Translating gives CASSLPGTGFREQYF. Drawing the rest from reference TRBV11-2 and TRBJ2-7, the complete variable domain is EAGVAQSPRYKIIEKRQSVAFWCNPISGHATLYWYQQILGQGPKLLIQFQNNGVVDDSQLPKDRFSAERLKGVDSTLKIQPAKLEDSAVYLCASSLPGTGFREQYFGPGTRLTVT.

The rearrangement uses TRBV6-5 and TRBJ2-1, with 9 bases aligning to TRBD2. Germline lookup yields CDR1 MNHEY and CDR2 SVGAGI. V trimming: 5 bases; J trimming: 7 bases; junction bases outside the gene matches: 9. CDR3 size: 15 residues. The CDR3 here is CASSQSDSGGNEQFF. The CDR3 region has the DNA TGTGCCAGCAGTCAATCGGACAGCGGGGGGAATGAGCAGTTCTTC.

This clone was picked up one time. The CDR3 protein is CSAVSATQYF. The CDR3 nucleotides are TGCAGCGCTGTAAGTGCGACGCAGTATTTT. The rearrangement uses TRBV29-1 and TRBJ2-3; D is unclear. Trimming stripped 7 bases from V and 9 bases from J, with 11 bases between. The CDR3 is 10 amino acids. Germline V gives CDR1 SQVTM, CDR2 ANQGSEA.

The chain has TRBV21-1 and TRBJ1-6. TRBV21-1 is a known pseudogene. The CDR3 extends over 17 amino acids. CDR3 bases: TGTGCCAGCAGCAAAGAGGCAGGACCCCAAACCATTTCACCCCTCCACTTT. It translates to CASSKEAGPQTISPLHF.

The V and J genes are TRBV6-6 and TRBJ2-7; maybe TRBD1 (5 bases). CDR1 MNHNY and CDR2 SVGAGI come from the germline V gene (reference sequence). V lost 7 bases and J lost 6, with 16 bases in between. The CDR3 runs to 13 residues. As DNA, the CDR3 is TGTGCCAGCACTACCGCCAGGGTAACCGAGCAGTACTTC. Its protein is CASTTARVTEQYF.

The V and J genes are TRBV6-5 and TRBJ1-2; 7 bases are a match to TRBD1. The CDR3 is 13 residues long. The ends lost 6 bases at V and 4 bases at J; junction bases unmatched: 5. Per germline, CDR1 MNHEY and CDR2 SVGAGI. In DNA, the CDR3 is TGTGCCAGCAGACCCGACAGGGTCTATGGCTACACCTTC. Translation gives CASRPDRVYGYTF.

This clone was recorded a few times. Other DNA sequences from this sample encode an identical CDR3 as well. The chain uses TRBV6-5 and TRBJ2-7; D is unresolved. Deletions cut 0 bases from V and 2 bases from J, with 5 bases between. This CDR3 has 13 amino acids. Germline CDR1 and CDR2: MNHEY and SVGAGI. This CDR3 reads CASSYSPTYEQYF. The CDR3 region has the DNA TGTGCCAGCAGTTACTCACCGACCTACGAGCAGTACTTC.

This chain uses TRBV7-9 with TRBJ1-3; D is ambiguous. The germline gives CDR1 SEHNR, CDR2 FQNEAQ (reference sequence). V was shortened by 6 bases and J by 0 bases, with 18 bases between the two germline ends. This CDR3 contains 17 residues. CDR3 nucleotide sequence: TGTGCCAGCAGTTACTTCAGCAGCTTCCTCTCTGGAAACACCATATATTTT. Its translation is CASSYFSSFLSGNTIYF.

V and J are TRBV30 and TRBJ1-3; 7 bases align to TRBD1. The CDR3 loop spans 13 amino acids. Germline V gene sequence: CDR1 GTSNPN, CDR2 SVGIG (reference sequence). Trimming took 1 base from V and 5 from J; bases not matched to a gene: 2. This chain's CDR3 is CAWSGDSRNTIYF. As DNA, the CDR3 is TGTGCCTGGAGTGGGGACAGCAGAAACACCATATATTTT.

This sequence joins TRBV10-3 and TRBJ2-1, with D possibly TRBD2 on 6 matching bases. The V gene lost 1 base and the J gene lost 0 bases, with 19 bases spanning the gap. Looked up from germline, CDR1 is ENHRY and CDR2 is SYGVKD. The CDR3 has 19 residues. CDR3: CAISEWGSGTTSSYNEQFF. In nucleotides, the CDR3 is TGTGCCATCAGTGAGTGGGGTAGCGGTACAACTAGCTCCTACAATGAGCAGTTCTTC.

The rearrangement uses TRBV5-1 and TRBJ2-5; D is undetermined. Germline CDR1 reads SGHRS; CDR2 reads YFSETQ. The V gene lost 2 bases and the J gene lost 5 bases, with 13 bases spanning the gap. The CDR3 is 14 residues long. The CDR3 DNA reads TGCGCCAGCAGCTTACTACCCAACCTGGAGACCCAGTACTTC. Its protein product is CASSLLPNLETQYF.

The CDR3 DNA reads TGTGCCAGCAGTGAATCCCTGGGGACTAGCGTCACAGATACGCAGTATTTT. The encoded protein is CASSESLGTSVTDTQYF. The gene calls are TRBV6-1 and TRBJ2-3; 10 bases align to TRBD2. Germline V gives CDR1 MNHNS, CDR2 SASEGT. CDR3 size: 17 residues. V lost 2 bases to trimming and J lost 2 bases; unmatched junction nucleotides: 7.